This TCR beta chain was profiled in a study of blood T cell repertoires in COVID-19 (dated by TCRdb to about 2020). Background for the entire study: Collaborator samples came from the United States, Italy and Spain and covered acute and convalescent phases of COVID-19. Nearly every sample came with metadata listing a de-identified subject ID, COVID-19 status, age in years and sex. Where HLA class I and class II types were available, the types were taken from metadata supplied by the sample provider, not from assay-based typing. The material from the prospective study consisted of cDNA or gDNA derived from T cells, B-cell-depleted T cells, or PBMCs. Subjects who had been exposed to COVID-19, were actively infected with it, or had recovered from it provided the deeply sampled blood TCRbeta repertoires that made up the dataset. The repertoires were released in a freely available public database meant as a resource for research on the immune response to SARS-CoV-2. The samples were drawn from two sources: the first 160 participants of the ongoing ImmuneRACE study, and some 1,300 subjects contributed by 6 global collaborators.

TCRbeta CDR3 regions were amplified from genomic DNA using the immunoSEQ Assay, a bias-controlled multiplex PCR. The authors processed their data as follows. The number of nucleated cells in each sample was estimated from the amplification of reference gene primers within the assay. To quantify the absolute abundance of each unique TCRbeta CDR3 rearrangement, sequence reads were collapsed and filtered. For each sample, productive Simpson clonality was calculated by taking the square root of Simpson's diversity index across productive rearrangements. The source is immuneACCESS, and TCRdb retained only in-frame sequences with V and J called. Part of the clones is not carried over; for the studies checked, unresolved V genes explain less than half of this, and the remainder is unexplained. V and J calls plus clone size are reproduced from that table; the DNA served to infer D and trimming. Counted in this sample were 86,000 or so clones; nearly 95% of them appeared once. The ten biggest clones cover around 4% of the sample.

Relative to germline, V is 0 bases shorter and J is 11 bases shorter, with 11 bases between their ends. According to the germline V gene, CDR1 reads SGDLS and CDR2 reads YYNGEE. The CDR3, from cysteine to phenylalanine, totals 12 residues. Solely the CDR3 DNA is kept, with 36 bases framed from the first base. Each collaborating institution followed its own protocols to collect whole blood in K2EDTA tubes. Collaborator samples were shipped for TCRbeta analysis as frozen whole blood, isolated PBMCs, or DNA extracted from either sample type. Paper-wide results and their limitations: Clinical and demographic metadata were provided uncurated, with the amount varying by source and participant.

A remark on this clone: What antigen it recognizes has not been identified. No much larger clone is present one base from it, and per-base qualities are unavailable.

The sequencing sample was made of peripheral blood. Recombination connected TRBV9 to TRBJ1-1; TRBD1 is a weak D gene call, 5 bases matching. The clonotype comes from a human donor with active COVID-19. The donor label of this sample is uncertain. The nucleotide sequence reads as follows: TGTGCCAGCAGCGTAGGAGGTGGGGGGGCTTTCTTT. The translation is CASSVGGGGAFF.